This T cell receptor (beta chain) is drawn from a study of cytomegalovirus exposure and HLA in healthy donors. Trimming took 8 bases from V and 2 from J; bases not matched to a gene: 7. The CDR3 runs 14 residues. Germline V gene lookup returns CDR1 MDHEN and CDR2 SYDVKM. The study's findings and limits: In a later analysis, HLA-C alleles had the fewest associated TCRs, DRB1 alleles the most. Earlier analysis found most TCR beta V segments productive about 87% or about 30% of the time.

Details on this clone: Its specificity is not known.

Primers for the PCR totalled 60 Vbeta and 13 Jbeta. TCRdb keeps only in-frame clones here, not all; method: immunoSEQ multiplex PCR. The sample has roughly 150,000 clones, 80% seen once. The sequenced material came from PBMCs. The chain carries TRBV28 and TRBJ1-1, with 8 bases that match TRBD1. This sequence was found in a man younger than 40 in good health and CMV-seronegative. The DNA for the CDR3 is TGTGCCAGCCCCGGACAGGGTTTAAACACTGAAGCTTTCTTT. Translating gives CASPGQGLNTEAFF.